This TCR beta chain stems from a study of brain metastases from non-small cell lung cancer. Study results and caveats: Expanded T-cell clones appeared in around 64% of brain metastases over primaries. Compared with primary tumors, brain metastases showed less T-cell infiltration. Paired brain metastases and primary tumors largely shared TCR repertoires.

The CDR3 consists of 15 residues. With V trimmed by 0 bases and J by 3 bases, 3 bases remained unmatched. CDR1 MGHRA and CDR2 YSYEKL come from the germline V gene. The protocol was immunoSEQ multiplex PCR, while the TCRdb copy is restricted to in-frame clones and leaves out a portion. The repertoire includes several hundred clones, 60% to 80% of them detected once, and over 20% sits in the top ten. About this clone: Its antigen is not known.

The sequence came from a donor at least 40 years old with non-small cell lung cancer. The sequencing sample was made of tissue from a brain metastasis. The V call is TRBV4-1, the J call TRBJ2-3; TRBD1 matches at 7 bases. The CDR3 DNA sequence: TGCGCCAGCAGCCAAGACGGGACAGCGACAGATACGCAGTATTTT. Amino acids: CASSQDGTATDTQYF.